The 22 T cell receptor beta chains below come from one sample, sequenced in a study of T-cell memory formation after mild COVID-19. TCRdb recomputed calls from the 5' RACE reads with MiXCR, one row per CDR3 protein. This sample has 250,000 or so distinct CDR3 sequences; more than 8% occur once, and the top ten carry around 23%. The specimen was PBMCs or a T cell subset sorted from them (not recorded which). These receptors were collected from a young man who had mild COVID-19 (a few samples of this study predate the infection). Cell type and time point are not known.

This clonotype was counted a few times. V is TRBV14 and J is TRBJ2-5; D ambiguous. This CDR3 is 14 amino acids long. Trimming cost V 2 bases and J 3 bases, with 10 bases left between them. CDR1 is SGHDN and CDR2 is FVKESK in the germline V gene. The CDR3 region has the DNA TGTGCCAGCAGCCAACGGAACGAGGAAGAGACCCAGTACTTC. Its protein product is CASSQRNEEETQYF. The full variable domain, in which reference TRBV14 and TRBJ2-5 provide the parts outside the CDR3, is EAGVTQFPSHSVIEKGQTVTLRCDPISGHDNLYWYRRVMGKEIKFLLHFVKESKQDESGMPNNRFLAERTGGTYSTLKVQPAELEDSGVYFCASSQRNEEETQYFGPGTRLLVL.

The chain carries TRBV6-2 or TRBV6-3 and TRBJ2-5, with a weak D call TRBD2 (5 bases). The CDR3 extends over 14 amino acids. CDR1 is MNHEY, CDR2 SVGEGT, per germline. Deletions cut 4 bases from V and 5 bases from J, with 14 bases between. The CDR3 DNA is TGTGCCAGCAGTTCCTACGGAGCGGAGGAGACCCAGTACTTC. Encoded protein: CASSSYGAEETQYF.

This clonotype has only a few counts. The gene calls are TRBV4-1 and TRBJ2-4, with D possibly matching TRBD1 (5 bases). V was trimmed by 4 bases and J by 0 bases, leaving 16 bases between them. CDR1 and CDR2 (germline): MGHRA, YSYEKL. The CDR3 runs to 17 residues. The CDR3 protein is CASSPGLGRLAKNIQYF. Written as DNA, the CDR3 is TGCGCCAGCAGCCCCGGGTTGGGGCGTTTAGCCAAAAACATTCAGTACTTC.

The chain combines TRBV6-5 with TRBJ1-1, with 8 bases aligning to TRBD1. The CDR3 sequence is 13 residues long. With V trimmed by 5 bases and J by 8 bases, 7 bases remained unmatched. The V gene's germline CDR1 is MNHEY and CDR2 SVGAGI. The CDR3 DNA reads as TGTGCCAGCAGTGGGACGGACAGGGCCGAAGCTTTCTTT. It codes for CASSGTDRAEAFF.

This clonotype was detected a few times. The rearrangement joins TRBV13 to TRBJ1-5; D uncertain. Germline V lookup: CDR1 PRHDT, CDR2 FYEKMQ (reference sequence). Trimming left V 0 bases short and J 4 bases short, with 10 bases between. The CDR3 is 15 amino acids. The DNA of the CDR3 is TGTGCCAGCAGCTTAGGTGATGAACCAAATCAGCCCCAGCATTTT. Protein: CASSLGDEPNQPQHF.

V gene TRBV7-2 combines with J gene TRBJ1-1, with TRBD1 as a possible D gene (6 bases). Trimming removed 5 bases from V and 11 bases from J, with 15 bases in between. Germline V CDR1 and CDR2: SGHTA, FQGNSA. The CDR3 runs to 12 residues. DNA for the CDR3: TGTGCCAGCAGCGCGTGGGGGCGGAGGGCTTTCTTT. It is translated as CASSAWGRRAFF.

This rearrangement joins TRBV6-5 to TRBJ1-4; 8 nucleotides match TRBD1. The germline gives CDR1 MNHEY, CDR2 SVGAGI. Trimming at V came to 7 bases and at J to 0 bases, leaving 4 bases not matched to a gene. The CDR3 is 15 residues long. CDR3 loop: CASKGQGATNEKLFF. The CDR3 bases are TGTGCCAGCAAAGGACAGGGTGCAACTAATGAAAAACTGTTTTTT.

The V call is TRBV7-2, the J call TRBJ2-7; D gene unclear. The germline CDR1 and CDR2 sequences are SGHTA and FQGNSA. CDR3 length equals 13 residues. Trimming left V 4 bases short and J 6 bases short, with 13 bases between. The CDR3 region is CASSSQLGVEQYV. CDR3 sequence (DNA): TGTGCCAGCAGCTCCCAGCTTGGGGTCGAGCAGTACGTC.

This clonotype was counted only a few times. The V gene is TRBV2, the J gene TRBJ2-7, with a weak D call TRBD2 (5 bases). CDR1 is SNHLY, CDR2 FYNNEI, per germline. Trimming removed 5 bases from V and 9 bases from J, with 11 bases in between. The CDR3 extends over 11 amino acids. CDR3 nucleotides: TGTGCCAGCAGTCGGGGATTTTGGCAGTACGTC. Translated, it gives CASSRGFWQYV.

V usage is TRBV4-3 and J usage is TRBJ2-1, with 9 bases lining up with TRBD2. Germline V CDR1 and CDR2: LGHNA, YSLEER. The CDR3 length is 13 residues. V dropped 0 bases and J dropped 15; count of bases not matched to a gene: 6. Written as DNA, the CDR3 is TGCGCCAGCAGCCAAGAGCTAGCGGGGTTTCTGTTCTTC. Residues: CASSQELAGFLFF.

V and J are TRBV6-1 and TRBJ2-7; TRBD1 is a possible D gene (6 bases). The CDR3 loop spans 15 amino acids. The germline V gene has CDR1 MNHNS and CDR2 SASEGT. V was pared by 6 bases and J by 0 bases, with 15 bases between. For the CDR3, the DNA is TGTGCCAGCAGGGTTGACAGGCGTACCTCCTACGAGCAGTACTTC. Translated: CASRVDRRTSYEQYF.

The CDR3 here is CATSDYQDSYNEQFF. The CDR3, as DNA: TGTGCCACCAGTGATTACCAAGACAGCTACAATGAGCAGTTCTTC. The rearrangement joins TRBV24-1 to TRBJ2-1, with a possible D match to TRBD1 (5 bases). V was shortened by 2 bases and J by 3 bases, with 10 bases between the two germline ends. CDR1 and CDR2 (germline): KGHDR, SFDVKD. The CDR3 runs 15 residues.

The table lists this clonotype with a few counts. The chain links TRBV5-1 to TRBJ1-3; D is perhaps TRBD1 (6 bases). The germline CDR1 and CDR2 sequences are SGHRS and YFSETQ. The CDR3 is 14 amino acids. Trimming left V 2 bases short and J 10 bases short, with 16 bases between. For the CDR3, the DNA is TGCGCCAGCAGCTTCCAGGAAGGGGGGTTAACCATATATTTT. It codes for CASSFQEGGLTIYF.

This clonotype was counted only a few times. The V and J genes are TRBV9 and TRBJ2-3; TRBD2 matches 9 bases. Trimming at V came to 1 base and at J to 5 bases, leaving 8 bases not matched to a gene. CDR3 length: 16 residues. Germline V lookup: CDR1 SGDLS, CDR2 YYNGEE. This chain's CDR3 is CASSVSAGGLIDTQYF. DNA for the CDR3: TGTGCCAGCAGCGTATCAGCGGGGGGACTCATAGATACGCAGTATTTT.

This clonotype has only a few counts. The V call is TRBV7-9, the J call TRBJ2-1; unclear D gene. CDR1 and CDR2 (germline): SEHNR, FQNEAQ (reference sequence). The CDR3 is 11 residues long. The germline V and J ends were trimmed by 6 bases and 7 bases, with 7 bases remaining between them. The CDR3 DNA sequence: TGTGCCAGCAGTCAGAGTAATGAGCAGTTCTTC. This gives the protein CASSQSNEQFF.

The gene calls are TRBV21-1 and TRBJ2-1. TRBV21-1 is deemed a pseudogene. This CDR3 region has 15 residues. The CDR3 loop reads CASSKGRFSYNEQFF. Here the CDR3 DNA reads TGTGCCAGCAGCAAAGGAAGGTTCTCCTACAATGAGCAGTTCTTC.

This clonotype was recorded a few times. CDR3 nucleotide sequence: TGCGCCAGCAGCCAAGCAGGGCGTGACCCCTACGAGCAGTACTTC. This translates into CASSQAGRDPYEQYF. The chain joins TRBV4-1 to TRBJ2-7, with a weak D call TRBD1 (5 bases). The CDR3 runs to 15 residues. Germline V CDR1 and CDR2: MGHRA, YSYEKL. Trimming removed 1 base at V and 2 bases at J, with 12 bases between.

This chain links TRBV7-2 with TRBJ2-5; tentative D call: TRBD2 (5 bases). CDR1 and CDR2 (germline): SGHTA, FQGNSA. The CDR3 sequence is 14 residues long. The germline V and J ends were trimmed by 4 bases and 3 bases, with 12 bases remaining between them. CDR3 DNA: TGTGCCAGCAGCTGGGGTCCCGGGGAAGAGACCCAGTACTTC. This translates into CASSWGPGEETQYF.

This rearrangement joins TRBV7-2 to TRBJ1-2, with a weak D call TRBD1 (6 bases). Deletions cut 4 bases from V and 6 bases from J, with 18 bases between. This CDR3 is 15 amino acids long. The germline gives CDR1 SGHTA, CDR2 FQGNSA. The CDR3 DNA reads as TGTGCCAGCAGCTCCCTCTATGGGGGGCTGAATGGCTACACCTTC. It codes for CASSSLYGGLNGYTF.

There are many counts of this clonotype. The chain recombines TRBV7-9 with TRBJ1-2, with 12 bases aligning to TRBD1. J was trimmed by 0 bases and V by 1 base; bases with no gene match: 6. Per the germline V gene, CDR1 is SEHNR and CDR2 is FQNEAQ (reference sequence). CDR3 size: 18 residues. CDR3 in DNA: TGTGCCAGCAGCTTAGTGGGACAGGGGGCGCGGACTAACTATGGCTACACCTTC. Protein product: CASSLVGQGARTNYGYTF. The full variable domain, in which reference TRBV7-9 and TRBJ1-2 provide the parts outside the CDR3, is DTGVSQNPRHKITKRGQNVTFRCDPISEHNRLYWYRQTLGQGPEFLTYFQNEAQLEKSRLLSDRFSAERPKGSFSTLEIQRTEQGDSAMYLCASSLVGQGARTNYGYTFGSGTRLTVV.

This clonotype showed up just a few times. V usage is TRBV30 and J usage is TRBJ1-5, with D possibly being TRBD1 (5 bases). CDR3 size: 14 residues. Trimming left V 4 bases short and J 0 bases short, with 10 bases between. Germline CDR1 GTSNPN, CDR2 SVGIG (reference sequence). Here the CDR3 DNA reads TGTGCCTGGAACCGGGACGGTAGCAATCAGCCCCAGCATTTT. It is translated as CAWNRDGSNQPQHF.

This clonotype was seen more than once but under ten times. The chain combines TRBV7-2 with TRBJ1-2; TRBD1 matches at 8 bases. The CDR3 is made up of 15 amino acids. The germline V gene has CDR1 SGHTA and CDR2 FQGNSA. The V gene end was trimmed by 2 bases and the J gene end by 4 bases; junction bases not matched to a gene: 6. This CDR3 reads CASSLSGGAGYGYTF. CDR3 DNA sequence: TGTGCCAGCAGCTTATCAGGGGGCGCTGGCTATGGCTACACCTTC.